This T cell receptor beta chain was captured in a study of shared clonotypes between healthy human individuals. Study context: The people who gave samples were a couple of women and a few men aged 18 to 49. Every donor yielded three CD4 naive, three CD4 memory, two CD8 naive and one CD8 memory plate. Study findings and constraints: Among donors, sharing of clonotypes was expected to be affected by sequencing depth. Unshared clonotypes carried lower generation probabilities than those common to all four donors.

Libraries were prepared by immunoSEQ multiplex PCR; TCRdb keeps only in-frame clonotypes and omits some of them. The sample yields millions of clones, about 93% seen once. In regard to this clone: Its specificity is unknown.

As defined, naive CD8 cells were CD45RO-negative and positively selected for CCR7, with terminally differentiated effector memory CD45RA+ cells excluded. Sequencing was performed on naive CD8+ T cells from PBMCs. This sequence was found in a man aged 18 to 35 in good health. Some clones in this sample may be carry-over from other donors' samples.

CDR3 protein: CASSLGAGGMNEQFF. CDR3 nucleotide sequence: TGTGCCAGCAGTCTCGGGGCGGGAGGTATGAATGAGCAGTTCTTC. The genes are TRBV27 and TRBJ2-1, with 8 positions matching TRBD2. The CDR3 is 15 amino acids. Germline CDR1 reads MNHEY; CDR2 reads SMNVEV (reference sequence). J gave up 7 bases and V 5 bases, and 10 bases lay outside the gene matches.